Listed below are T cell receptor beta chains from one sample, sequenced in a study of OX40 agonist ivuxolimab in advanced cancers. The assay was immunoSEQ multiplex PCR, and TCRdb's table has in-frame clones only and misses some. The top ten clones hold 1.9% of a sample with tens of thousands of clones, around 80% of them seen once. Sequenced material: CD4+ or CD8+ T cells sorted from blood, taken in a trial of the OX40 agonist ivuxolimab. These receptors were obtained from an adult with an advanced solid tumor such as melanoma, head and neck, liver or kidney cancer. CDR3s include the opening cysteine and the closing phenylalanine or tryptophan. D genes are given only for firm matches. Clone size is stated in some rows and not others, as once, few, many or a class when expanded.

v_gene,d_gene,abundance,j_gene,CDR3nt,CDR3aa
TRBV28,-,-,TRBJ2-7,TGTGCCAGCAGTCCTGCGGCCCGCTACGAGCAGTACTTC,CASSPAARYEQYF
TRBV19,-,-,TRBJ1-5,TGTGCCAGTACTCGCCCCGGGGTGGATAGCAATCAGCCCCAGCATTTT,CASTRPGVDSNQPQHF
TRBV2,TRBD1,-,TRBJ1-1,TGTGCCAGCTGGAAAGGGGGTGACAGGGGGCGCACTGAAGCTTTCTTT,CASWKGGDRGRTEAFF
TRBV7-8,TRBD1,-,TRBJ2-2,TGTGCCAGCAGCCTGGACAGGGGGGCGAACACCGGGGAGCTGTTTTTT,CASSLDRGANTGELFF
TRBV7-9,-,-,TRBJ2-1,TGTGCCAGCAGCTTAGAGGGGAGTCGGGGGAGTGAGCAGTTCTTC,CASSLEGSRGSEQFF
TRBV28,-,-,TRBJ1-1,TGTGCCAGCAGTTTAGGGCGGAACACTGAAGCTTTCTTT,CASSLGRNTEAFF
TRBV30,TRBD1,-,TRBJ1-6,TGTGCCTGGAGGGACAGGGGGAATTCACCCCTCCACTTT,CAWRDRGNSPLHF
TRBV28,TRBD1,-,TRBJ1-5,TGTGCCAGCATAACCGGGACAGGGGTTCAGCCCCAGCATTTT,CASITGTGVQPQHF
TRBV7-5,-,-,TRBJ2-5,TGTGCCAGAAGCTTAGGCAGGGGGACTAGCGGAGGCCAAGAGACCCAGTACTTC,CARSLGRGTSGGQETQYF
TRBV11-2,-,-,TRBJ1-1,TGTGCCAGCAGCTTAGATTGGACACTCCGGGGGGACACTGAAGCTTTCTTT,CASSLDWTLRGDTEAFF
TRBV5-1,-,-,TRBJ1-2,TGCGCCAGCAGCGATGACTTTTATGGCTACACCTTC,CASSDDFYGYTF
TRBV10-2,TRBD2,-,TRBJ2-7,TGCGCCAGCAGTAGCGGGGCCTACGAGCAGTACTTC,CASSSGAYEQYF
TRBV7-8,-,-,TRBJ2-7,TGTGCCAGCAGCTTAGCGCGGAAAGACGAGCAGTACTTC,CASSLARKDEQYF
TRBV20-1,-,-,TRBJ2-3,TGCAGTGCCAGCCGGGAGTATTTT,CSASREYF
TRBV6-1,-,-,TRBJ1-4,TGTGCCAGCATTCGGGTGGCTAATGAAAAACTGTTTTTT,CASIRVANEKLFF
TRBV6-1,-,-,TRBJ2-5,TGTGCCAGCAGTCTTATTAAGGGAGTGGAGACCCAGTACTTC,CASSLIKGVETQYF
TRBV30,-,-,TRBJ1-2,TGTGCCTGGAGTTATGGGGCCTATGGCTACACCTTC,CAWSYGAYGYTF
TRBV4-2,TRBD1,-,TRBJ1-2,TGTGCCAGCAGCCAAGATCGGACAGGGAGGGATGGCTACACCTTC,CASSQDRTGRDGYTF
TRBV28,TRBD2,once,TRBJ2-3,TGTGCCAGCAGAGAAGCGGGAAATCAGGATACGCAGTATTTT,CASREAGNQDTQYF
TRBV9,TRBD1,-,TRBJ2-1,TGTGCCAGCAGCCCCCGGTTAAGGGGGCTTAGGTACAATGAGCAGTTCTTC,CASSPRLRGLRYNEQFF
TRBV9,-,-,TRBJ1-1,TGTGCCAGCAGCGCCGAACAGGGAATAAACACTGAAGCTTTCTTT,CASSAEQGINTEAFF
TRBV5-6,-,-,TRBJ1-1,TGTGCCAGCAGCCCCTGGCAGGAGAACACTGAAGCTTTCTTT,CASSPWQENTEAFF
TRBV28,-,-,TRBJ2-3,TGTGCCAGCATTAAACTTGGACCCACAGATACGCAGTATTTT,CASIKLGPTDTQYF
TRBV19,-,-,TRBJ2-5,TGTGCCAGTAGTGCAGGGAGAGAGACCCAGTACTTC,CASSAGRETQYF
TRBV6-1,-,few,TRBJ1-4,TGTGCCAGCAGTGTTGCGGGAGAAAAACTGTTTTTT,CASSVAGEKLFF
TRBV5-4,TRBD2,-,TRBJ2-3,TGTGCCAGCAGCTTGCGGACTAGCGGGAGAGCAGATACGCAGTATTTT,CASSLRTSGRADTQYF
TRBV28,-,few,TRBJ2-5,TGTGCCAGCAGTTTGGATGGGCCCCGGGAGACCCAGTACTTC,CASSLDGPRETQYF
TRBV7-3,-,-,TRBJ2-7,TGTGCCAGCAGCTTGGGGGGAGTCGGCTACGAGCAGTACTTC,CASSLGGVGYEQYF
TRBV18,TRBD1,-,TRBJ1-5,TGTGCCAGCTCACGCAAACAGGGGCGCGACAATCAGCCCCAGCATTTT,CASSRKQGRDNQPQHF